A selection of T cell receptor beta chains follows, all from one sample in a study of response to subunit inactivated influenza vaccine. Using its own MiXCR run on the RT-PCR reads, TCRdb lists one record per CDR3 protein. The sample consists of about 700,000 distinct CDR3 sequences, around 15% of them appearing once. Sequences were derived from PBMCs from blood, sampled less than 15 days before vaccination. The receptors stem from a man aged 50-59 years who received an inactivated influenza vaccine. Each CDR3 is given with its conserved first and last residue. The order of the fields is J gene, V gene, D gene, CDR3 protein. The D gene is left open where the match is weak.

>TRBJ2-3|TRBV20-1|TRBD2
CSARGGGTQRTDTQYF
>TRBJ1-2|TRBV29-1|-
CSVAGGTSGYYTF
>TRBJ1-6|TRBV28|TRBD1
CASSASRGQQIRTNSPLHF
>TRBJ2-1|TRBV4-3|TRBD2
CASSQGFSSGPYNEQFF
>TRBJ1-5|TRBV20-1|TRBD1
CSARDFPPGTVSNQPQHF
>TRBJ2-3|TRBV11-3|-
CASSLDHIPPGKDTQYF
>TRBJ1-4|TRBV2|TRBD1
CASSEQGQKTGKLFF
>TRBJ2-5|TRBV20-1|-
CSARDLQGGETQYF
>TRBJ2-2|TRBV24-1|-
CATSDPQTGTLTGELFF
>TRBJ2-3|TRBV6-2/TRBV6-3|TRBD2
CASSLGSGALHTQYF
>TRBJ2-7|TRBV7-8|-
CASSLAPHGYEQYF
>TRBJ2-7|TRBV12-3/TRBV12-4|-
CASRLQGVGAYEQYF
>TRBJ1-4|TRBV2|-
CASIGGPTNEKLFF
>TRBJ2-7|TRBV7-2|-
CASSLEFFEQYF
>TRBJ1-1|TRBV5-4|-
CASSLAGLGAFF
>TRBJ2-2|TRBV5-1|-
CASSLDPSEYTGELFF
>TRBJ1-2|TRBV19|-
CASSIIDRGTYYGYTF
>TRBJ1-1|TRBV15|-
CATSRPDSVGAFF
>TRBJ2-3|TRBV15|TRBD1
CATSRGPTGGTDTQYF
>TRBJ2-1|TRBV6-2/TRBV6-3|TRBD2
CASSPPSTSVNEQFF
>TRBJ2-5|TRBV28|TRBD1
CASSDSRDRGTETQYF
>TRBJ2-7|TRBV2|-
CASSLSDMDEQYF
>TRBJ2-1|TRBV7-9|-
CASSLDLGQFF
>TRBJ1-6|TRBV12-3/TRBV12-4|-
CASTDRYSPLHF
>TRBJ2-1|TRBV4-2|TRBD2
CASSQDRAGAYIEQFF
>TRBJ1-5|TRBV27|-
CASRPFIDQPQHF
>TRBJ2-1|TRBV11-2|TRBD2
CASSSSRGGPYSYNEQFF
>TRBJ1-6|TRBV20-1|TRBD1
CSANRGNSPLHF
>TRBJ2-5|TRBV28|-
CASSLYDRLQEETQYF
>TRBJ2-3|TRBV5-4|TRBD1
CASSSERQGVGDTQCF
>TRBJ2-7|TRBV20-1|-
CSARTGYEQYF
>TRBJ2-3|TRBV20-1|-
CSARPGSTDTQYF
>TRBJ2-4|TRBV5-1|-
CASSPLADLAKNIQYF
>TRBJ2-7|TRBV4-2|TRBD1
CASSQGQVGQYEQYF
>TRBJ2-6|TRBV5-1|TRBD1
CASSWDRVPGANVLTF
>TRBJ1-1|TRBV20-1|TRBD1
CSASRQGNTEAFF
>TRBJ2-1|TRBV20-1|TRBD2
CSAQLAGGLNEQFF
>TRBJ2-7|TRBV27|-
CASSPKSRIYEQYF
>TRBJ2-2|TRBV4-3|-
CASSQDFKNTGELFF
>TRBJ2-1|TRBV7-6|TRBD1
CASSLMVGQGENEQFF
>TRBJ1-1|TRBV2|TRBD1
CATDRGYTEAFF
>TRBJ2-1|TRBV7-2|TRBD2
CASSLAQAGVGNEQFF
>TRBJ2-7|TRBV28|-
CASSLTLTGYYEQYF
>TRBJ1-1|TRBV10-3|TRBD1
CAISPQGENTEAFF
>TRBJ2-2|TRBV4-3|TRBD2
CASSQGTSGPPNTGELFF
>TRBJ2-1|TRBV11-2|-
CASSFSLDNEQFF
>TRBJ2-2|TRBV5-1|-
CTSRRGQNTGELFF
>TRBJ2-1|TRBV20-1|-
CSPGTGFNEQFF
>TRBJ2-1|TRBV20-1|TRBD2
CSASEETGTSGGSSYNEQFF
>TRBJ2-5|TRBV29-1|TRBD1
CSVGDRGGETQYF